The text below deals with one T cell receptor beta chain. Its antigen is not known. The sample is drawn from a study of T cells after posttransplantation cyclophosphamide. The repertoire was sequenced with immunoSEQ multiplex PCR; TCRdb's copy has only in-frame clones and lacks some. The data show roughly 35,000 clones, none appearing only once, with approximately 1.3% held by the ten largest. Points from the study as a whole: Recipient CMV seropositivity and CMV reactivation strongly tracked TRB clonality. Later post-transplant blood repertoires were often dominated by donor CD8+ memory clones.

The length of the CDR3 is 13 residues. V lost 3 bases to trimming and J lost 3 bases, with 9 bases between them. The clonotype comes from a girl aged 5 to 17 in good health, CMV-negative, and a related stem cell transplant donor. The chain couples TRBV23-1 to TRBJ2-7; D is undetermined. TRBV23-1 has ORF status, its function being uncertain. The sequencing sample was made of PBMCs. Here the CDR3 DNA reads TGCGCCAGCAGTCAGGCAGAGGACTACGAGCAGTACTTC. Translation gives CASSQAEDYEQYF.